This passage covers 2 T cell receptor beta chains from one sample sequenced in a study of long-term antiretroviral therapy in people with HIV. Survey level was the resolution at which the v3.0 immunoSEQ assay ran. Profiled with immunoSEQ multiplex PCR; TCRdb holds only in-frame clones, not every one. This sample yields nearly 50,000 clones, of which about 80% are seen a single time; roughly 3% belongs to the top ten. Specimen: unsorted PBMCs, collected 0.8 years after starting antiretroviral therapy. All receptors derive from a woman under 30 with HIV.

This sequence joins TRBV5-8 and TRBJ2-5, with TRBD1 identical over 10 bases. Germline values: CDR1 SGHTS, CDR2 YDEGEE. V lost 0 bases to trimming and J lost 4 bases; unmatched junction nucleotides: 0. This CDR3 contains 14 residues. The CDR3 DNA sequence: TGTGCCAGCAGCTTGGGACAGGGGGCAGAGACCCAGTACTTC. Translating it yields CASSLGQGAETQYF.

The chain employs TRBV7-2 and TRBJ2-7, with 9 bases matching TRBD1. Germline V CDR1 and CDR2: SGHTA, FQGNSA. J lost 5 bases, V lost 3 bases, and 11 bases had no gene match. This CDR3 is 16 amino acids long. This CDR3 is CASSFGGGTGLDEQYF. CDR3 sequence (DNA): TGTGCCAGCAGCTTTGGAGGAGGGACAGGGCTCGACGAGCAGTACTTC.